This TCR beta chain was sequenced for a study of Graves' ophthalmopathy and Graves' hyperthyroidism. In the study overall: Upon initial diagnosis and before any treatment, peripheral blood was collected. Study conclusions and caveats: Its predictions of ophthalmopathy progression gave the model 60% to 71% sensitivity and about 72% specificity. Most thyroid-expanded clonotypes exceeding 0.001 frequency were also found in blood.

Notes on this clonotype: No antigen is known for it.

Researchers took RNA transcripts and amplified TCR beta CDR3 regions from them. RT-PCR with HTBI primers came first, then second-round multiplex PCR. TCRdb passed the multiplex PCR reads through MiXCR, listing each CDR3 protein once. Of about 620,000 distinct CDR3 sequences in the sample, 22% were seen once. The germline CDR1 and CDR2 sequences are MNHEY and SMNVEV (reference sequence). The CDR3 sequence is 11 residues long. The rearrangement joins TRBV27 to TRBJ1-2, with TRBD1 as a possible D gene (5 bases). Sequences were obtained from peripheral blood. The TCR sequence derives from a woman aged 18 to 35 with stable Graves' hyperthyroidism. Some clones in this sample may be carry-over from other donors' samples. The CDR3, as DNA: TGTGCGGGGAGGACAAGATATGGCTACACCTTC. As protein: CAGRTRYGYTF.